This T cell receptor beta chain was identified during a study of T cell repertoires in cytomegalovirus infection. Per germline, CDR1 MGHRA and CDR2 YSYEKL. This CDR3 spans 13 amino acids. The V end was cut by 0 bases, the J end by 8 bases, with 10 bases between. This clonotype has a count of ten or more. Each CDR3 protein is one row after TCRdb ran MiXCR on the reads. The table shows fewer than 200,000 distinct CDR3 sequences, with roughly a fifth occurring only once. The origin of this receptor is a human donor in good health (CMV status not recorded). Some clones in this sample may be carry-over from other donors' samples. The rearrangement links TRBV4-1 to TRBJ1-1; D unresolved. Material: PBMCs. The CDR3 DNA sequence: TGCGCCAGCAGCCAAGACTCGGGTCTGGAAGCTTTCTTT. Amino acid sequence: CASSQDSGLEAFF.